This record looks at one T cell receptor beta chain sequence and its context. No antigen is known for it. As to time point: week 23, last vaccination. In every dose of vaccine, 300 ug of mutant IDH1 20-mer peptide was given alongside topical imiquimod. This sample stems from a study of a mutant IDH1 vaccine in newly diagnosed glioma. For the study at large: Patients had received radiotherapy, temozolomide, or both previously, most receiving both.

The V end lost 3 bases, the J end lost 5 bases, and 13 bases lay between the germline ends. This CDR3 spans 14 amino acids. Looked up from germline, CDR1 is MNHNS and CDR2 is SASEGT. Sequenced by immunoSEQ multiplex PCR; TCRdb stores in-frame clones only, minus some. The sample carries approximately 43,000 clones, 60% to 85% recorded once. The chain couples TRBV6-1 to TRBJ2-5; possible D gene TRBD2, 6 bases. The TCR originated in a middle-aged woman with glioma. Some clones in this sample may be carry-over from other donors' samples. This sample comprised PBMCs, obtained from a glioma patient whose treatment included an IDH1 peptide vaccine. The CDR3: CASSDGGSIETQYF. Written as DNA, the CDR3 is TGTGCCAGCAGTGATGGGGGGAGTATTGAGACCCAGTACTTC.